The clone carrying this T cell receptor beta chain was counted between two and nine times. Its antigen is undetermined. TCRdb recomputed calls from the RT-PCR reads with MiXCR, one row per CDR3 protein. The sample lists about half a million distinct CDR3 sequences, roughly 27% occurring once. CDR3 size: 15 residues. V lost 6 bases, J lost 0 bases, and 8 bases stayed unmatched. CDR1 ENHRY and CDR2 SYGVKD come from the germline V gene. These data come from a study of response to subunit inactivated influenza vaccine. General study findings and limits: A suggestion made by the authors is that each seasonal influenza vaccination recruits few new T cells.

The starting material was CD4+ T cells sorted from PBMCs, obtained 4 to 6 days after vaccination. The receptor was isolated from a man in his fifties who received an inactivated influenza vaccine. This chain links TRBV10-3 with TRBJ2-7; 7 nucleotides match TRBD2. The CDR3 region is CAISPVGGSSYEQYF. DNA of the CDR3: TGTGCCATCAGCCCCGTCGGGGGGAGCTCCTACGAGCAGTACTTC.